The rows below give T cell receptor beta chains drawn from one sample of a study of blood T cell repertoires in COVID-19. The assay was immunoSEQ multiplex PCR, and TCRdb's table has in-frame clones only and misses some. The sample lists 200,000 to 250,000 clones, 88% occurring once. Sequenced input: PBMCs or T cells enriched from blood (not recorded which). The source of these receptors is a woman aged 50 to 65 with acute COVID-19. Both conserved end residues are part of each CDR3.

CDR3 | J | V
CASSRGTGYDTQYF | TRBJ2-3 | TRBV27
CASTGQGNQPQHF | TRBJ1-5 | TRBV2
CASSLSTSFRYEQFF | TRBJ2-1 | TRBV27
CASSPGTGGSTIYF | TRBJ1-3 | TRBV7-9
CASGGGYPAVGTEAFF | TRBJ1-1 | TRBV5-1
CASSLDRVPEAFF | TRBJ1-1 | TRBV7-9
CASSPPVDEQYF | TRBJ2-7 | TRBV7-9
CASSVSYRGGYTF | TRBJ1-2 | TRBV2
CASSPRTGGGGVSGYTF | TRBJ1-2 | TRBV18
CATQTSAQETQYF | TRBJ2-5 | TRBV10-3
CASSPQGSEQYF | TRBJ2-7 | TRBV12-3/TRBV12-4
CASFPIFDGASYTF | TRBJ1-2 | TRBV7-2
CASSPDLGGELFF | TRBJ2-2 | TRBV18
CASSTLDSPNYNEQFF | TRBJ2-1 | TRBV18
CASSSRTGSTDTQYF | TRBJ2-3 | TRBV11-2
CASSWKAGQGALPYGYTF | TRBJ1-2 | TRBV5-1
CSVEGTVNTEAFF | TRBJ1-1 | TRBV29-1
CASSLKVTSEAFF | TRBJ1-1 | TRBV9
CASSLGIQGLEQYF | TRBJ2-7 | TRBV5-6
CASSLGQGFSYEQYF | TRBJ2-7 | TRBV19
CASSLEGGVQGRQYF | TRBJ2-5 | TRBV7-9
CASSLRTSGVYEQYF | TRBJ2-7 | TRBV7-2
CASSLNPAGGGNEQFF | TRBJ2-1 | TRBV7-3
CASSPLNSDRGHDEQYF | TRBJ2-7 | TRBV27
CASSFERGYGYTF | TRBJ1-2 | TRBV28
CSVTTGGMNTEAFF | TRBJ1-1 | TRBV29-1
CASSLVRRRIGGEQYF | TRBJ2-7 | TRBV7-8
CASSLAVGSGRAFFPFF | TRBJ2-1 | TRBV5-6
CASSPRSGGSTEAFF | TRBJ1-1 | TRBV3-1/TRBV3-2
CASSSINEKLFF | TRBJ1-4 | TRBV5-5
CASSYPAGVLEQYF | TRBJ2-7 | TRBV6-2/TRBV6-3
CASSEGGTTYEQYF | TRBJ2-7 | TRBV7-3
CASILTGPFMNTEAFF | TRBJ1-1 | TRBV7-2
CASSRTPGDEKLFF | TRBJ1-4 | TRBV11-3
CASSQADTQYF | TRBJ2-3 | TRBV2